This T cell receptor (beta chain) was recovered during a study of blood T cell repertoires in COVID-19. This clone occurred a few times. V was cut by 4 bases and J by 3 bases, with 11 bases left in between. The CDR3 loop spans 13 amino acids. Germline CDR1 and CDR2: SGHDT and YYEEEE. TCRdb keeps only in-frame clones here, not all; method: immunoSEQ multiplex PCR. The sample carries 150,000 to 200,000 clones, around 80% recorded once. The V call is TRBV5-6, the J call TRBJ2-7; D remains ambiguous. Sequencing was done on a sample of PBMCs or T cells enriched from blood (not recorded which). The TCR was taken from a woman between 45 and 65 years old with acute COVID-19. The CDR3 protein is CASSPGSSYEQYV. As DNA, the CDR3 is TGTGCCAGCAGCCCAGGTTCAAGCTACGAGCAGTACGTC.